Each of the 17 T cell receptor beta chains below was sequenced from the same sample in a study of identical twins. TCRdb re-called the 5' RACE reads with MiXCR, one entry per CDR3 protein. Counted here are under 450,000 distinct CDR3 sequences, about 18% occurring once; the ten biggest clones make up approximately 12%. The sample comprised naive T cells sorted from blood. These receptors were taken from a man aged 50 to 60 in good health.

This clonotype was picked up a small number of times. The rearrangement links TRBV7-6 to TRBJ2-2; TRBD2 aligns across 11 bases. J gave up 8 bases and V 4 bases, and 9 bases lay outside the gene matches. Germline V gives CDR1 SGHVS, CDR2 FNYEAQ. The CDR3 has 16 residues. CDR3 nucleotide sequence: TGTGCCAGCAGCTCTCCGGGACTAGCGGCCCCGGGGGAGCTGTTTTTT. Translated, it gives CASSSPGLAAPGELFF.

V and J are TRBV6-1 and TRBJ1-3; D remains ambiguous. This CDR3 spans 14 amino acids. V gave up 1 base and J gave up 0 bases, with 4 bases separating them. CDR1 and CDR2 (germline): MNHNS, SASEGT. The CDR3 nucleotides are TGTGCCAGCAGTGAAGACAGCTCTGGAAACACCATATATTTT. It specifies CASSEDSSGNTIYF.

In this sample, this clonotype turned up many times. The genes are TRBV24-1 and TRBJ2-5; 7 nucleotides agree with TRBD2. V shed 0 bases and J 7 bases; nucleotides not matched to a gene: 7. The CDR3 sequence is 15 residues long. CDR1 is KGHDR and CDR2 is SFDVKD in the germline V gene. The chain's CDR3 is CATSDLPAGVGTQYF. CDR3 DNA sequence: TGTGCCACCAGTGATTTGCCGGCGGGAGTGGGGACCCAGTACTTC.

In this sample, this clonotype turned up a few times. V gene TRBV24-1 combines with J gene TRBJ2-7; 10 bases match TRBD1. The ends lost 4 bases at V and 6 bases at J; junction bases unmatched: 11. The CDR3 contains 16 residues. Germline V CDR1 and CDR2: KGHDR, SFDVKD. The CDR3 bases are TGTGCCACCAGTGACTCCCCGGGACAGGGGTGGTTCGAGCAGTACTTC. This encodes CATSDSPGQGWFEQYF.

The chain couples TRBV7-2 to TRBJ2-5; the match to TRBD1 covers 7 bases. The CDR3 loop spans 15 amino acids. From germline, CDR1 is SGHTA and CDR2 FQGNSA. The junction had 9 bases not matched to a gene; V was cut back by 5 bases and J by 3 bases. The CDR3 nucleotides are TGTGCCAGCAGCCTCGAGACAGGGTTTAAAGAGACCCAGTACTTC. Amino acid sequence: CASSLETGFKETQYF.

This clonotype has a count of ten or more. The J gene is TRBJ1-5, the V gene TRBV18; D gene unclear. The CDR3 extends over 13 amino acids. The germline V gene encodes CDR1 KGHSH and CDR2 LQKENI. Trimming took off 2 bases at V and 9 bases at J, with 11 bases between the two ends. CDR3 loop: CASSPSGIGPQHF. DNA for the CDR3: TGTGCCAGCTCACCAAGTGGTATTGGGCCCCAGCATTTT.

This clonotype occurred many times. V gene TRBV20-1 combines with J gene TRBJ1-4; unclear D gene. The CDR3 contains 12 residues. Germline CDR1 reads DFQATT; CDR2 reads SNEGSKA (reference sequence). The V and J ends lost 1 base and 8 bases respectively, with 8 bases between them. The CDR3: CSARGGLEKLFF. DNA for the CDR3: TGCAGTGCTAGAGGAGGTTTGGAAAAACTGTTTTTT.

This clonotype was counted between two and nine times. The chain is built from TRBV24-1 and TRBJ1-2, with 7 bases aligning to TRBD1. Germline V CDR1 and CDR2: KGHDR, SFDVKD. V trimming: 7 bases; J trimming: 4 bases; junction bases outside the gene matches: 5. The CDR3 has 13 amino acids. The CDR3 reads CATSGDRAYGYTF. CDR3 sequence (DNA): TGTGCCACCAGCGGTGACAGGGCCTATGGCTACACCTTC.

This clonotype was recorded at least ten times. The rearrangement uses TRBV20-1 and TRBJ2-5, with 7 bases lining up with TRBD1. V shed 8 bases and J 5 bases; nucleotides not matched to a gene: 8. The germline gives CDR1 DFQATT, CDR2 SNEGSKA (reference sequence). The length of the CDR3 is 12 residues. CDR3 sequence (DNA): TGCAGTCACAGGGGCCCGGTCGAGACCCAGTACTTC. Protein product: CSHRGPVETQYF.

The V and J genes are TRBV9 and TRBJ2-3, with TRBD2 as a possible D gene (6 bases). Germline CDR1 and CDR2: SGDLS and YYNGEE. Trimming took off 2 bases at V and 4 bases at J, with 17 bases between the two ends. The CDR3 contains 16 residues. The CDR3: CASSVGTAKSADTQYF. For the CDR3, the DNA is TGTGCCAGCAGCGTGGGGACTGCCAAGAGTGCAGATACGCAGTATTTT.

This clonotype was observed a few times. J is TRBJ1-2 and V is TRBV7-9; TRBD1 agrees at 7 bases. The CDR3 runs to 16 residues. V was clipped by 2 bases and J by 7 bases; unmatched bases: 13. Germline values: CDR1 SEHNR, CDR2 FQNEAQ (reference sequence). The CDR3 reads CASSLLPGTDLFGYTF. In nucleotides, the CDR3 is TGTGCCAGCAGCTTATTACCTGGGACAGACCTATTTGGCTACACCTTC.

The chain uses TRBV10-2 and TRBJ2-1; 8 nucleotides align to TRBD2. Trimming removed 4 bases from V and 4 bases from J; junction bases left unmatched: 9. CDR1 and CDR2 (germline): WSHSY, SAAADI. The CDR3 sequence is 16 residues long. For the CDR3, the DNA is TGCGCCAGCAGTGCAGGGGTCGGGGGGGCTTACAATGAGCAGTTCTTC. Translation gives CASSAGVGGAYNEQFF.

This clonotype was detected only a few times. This chain's CDR3 is CATMGGDYGYTF. The CDR3 bases are TGTGCCACCATGGGGGGGGATTATGGCTACACCTTC. This sequence joins TRBV15 and TRBJ1-2, with D possibly being TRBD1 (5 bases). CDR1 and CDR2 (germline): LNHNV, YYDKDF (reference sequence). The CDR3 runs 12 residues. V was clipped by 7 bases and J by 5 bases, with 11 bases between them.

In nucleotides, the CDR3 is TGCGCCAGCAGCCAAGATCGCAGGGCAACTAATGAAAAACTGTTTTTT. This codes for CASSQDRRATNEKLFF. The chain recombines TRBV4-3 with TRBJ1-4; D perhaps matches TRBD1 (5 bases). Trimming took 0 bases from V and 0 from J, leaving 8 bases between them. Germline CDR1 is LGHNA and CDR2 is YSLEER. CDR3 length: 16 residues.

The table lists this clonotype with many counts. The chain uses TRBV20-1 and TRBJ2-5; D is uncertain. Per germline, CDR1 DFQATT and CDR2 SNEGSKA (reference sequence). The CDR3 is made up of 14 amino acids. Trimming shortened V by 1 base and J by 5 bases, and 14 bases separated the two germline ends. The CDR3, as DNA: TGCAGTGCTAGAGGTCTAGGGTCCGGGGAGACCCAGTACTTC. Translating it yields CSARGLGSGETQYF.

This clonotype was seen a few times. The chain combines TRBV12-3 or TRBV12-4 with TRBJ2-1; D is unclear. This CDR3 region has 12 residues. V was shortened by 3 bases and J by 9 bases, with 9 bases between the two germline ends. The CDR3 region has the DNA TGTGCCAGCAGTTTGACCTGGGGTGAGCAGTTCTTC. Its translation: CASSLTWGEQFF.

In this sample, this clonotype turned up a few times. The chain recombines TRBV6-2 or TRBV6-3 with TRBJ2-3; possible D gene TRBD2, 7 bases. This CDR3 region has 14 residues. Germline V gives CDR1 MNHEY, CDR2 SVGEGT. V was cut by 7 bases and J by 2 bases, with 13 bases left in between. This CDR3 reads CASKNGGHTDTQYF. The CDR3 DNA follows: TGTGCCAGCAAAAACGGGGGGCACACAGATACGCAGTATTTT.